This entry lists 32 T cell receptor beta chains sequenced from one sample in a study of post-analysis software for immune sequencing data. Whole-study findings and limits: About five TRBV segments, including TRBV5-6, TRBV5-1 and TRBV20-1, were more frequent in patients than controls.

Sequencing libraries made from TCR beta cDNA carried unique molecular identifiers. TCRdb fed the PCR reads into MiXCR, producing one record per CDR3 protein. Among almost 700,000 distinct CDR3 sequences listed, around 60% were seen once. Their antigen targets remain unknown. The sequencing input was blood. These receptors were obtained from a girl aged 2-15 years with multiple sclerosis.

V gene TRBV24-1 combines with J gene TRBJ2-2; D may be TRBD1 (5 bases). CDR1 and CDR2 (germline): KGHDR, SFDVKD. Trimming removed 4 bases at V and 7 bases at J, with 9 bases between. CDR3 length: 13 amino acids. CDR3 sequence (DNA): TGTGCCACCAGTGAGGGGCGAGGCGGGGAGCTGTTTTTT. This encodes CATSEGRGGELFF.

This clonotype has just a few counts. This sequence joins TRBV4-1 and TRBJ2-4, with D unclear. The CDR3 is made up of 17 amino acids. The germline V and J ends were trimmed by 1 base and 0 bases, with 13 bases remaining between them. Germline V gene lookup returns CDR1 MGHRA and CDR2 YSYEKL. CDR3 loop: CASSQAPRLLAKNIQYF. CDR3 coding DNA: TGCGCCAGCAGCCAAGCCCCCAGGCTTCTAGCCAAAAACATTCAGTACTTC.

The gene calls are TRBV19 and TRBJ2-5; TRBD2 matches 12 bases. The length of the CDR3 is 15 residues. Germline CDR1 and CDR2: LNHDA and SQIVND (reference sequence). With 3 bases clipped from V and 4 bases from J, the junction kept 3 bases outside the gene matches. The CDR3 sequence is CASSITSGGRETQYF. Here the CDR3 DNA reads TGTGCCAGTAGTATTACTAGCGGGGGGCGAGAGACCCAGTACTTC.

This chain joins TRBV7-3 and TRBJ2-5; D gene unclear. Trimming removed 5 bases at V and 2 bases at J, with 9 bases between. CDR3 length equals 13 residues. CDR1 is SGHTA and CDR2 is FQGTGA in the germline V gene. For the CDR3, the DNA is TGTGCCAGCAGCAAGGACCCACAAGAGACCCAGTACTTC. As protein: CASSKDPQETQYF.

This clonotype was recorded once. This chain joins TRBV12-3 or TRBV12-4 and TRBJ2-3; D is unclear. V was shortened by 6 bases and J by 4 bases, with 8 bases between the two germline ends. This CDR3 spans 12 amino acids. The CDR3 is CASRGIPDTQYF. CDR3 DNA sequence: TGTGCCAGCAGGGGGATCCCAGATACGCAGTATTTT.

CDR3 amino acids: CASSLAPLAGGGQRANVLTF. In nucleotides, the CDR3 is TGTGCCAGCAGCTTAGCGCCCTTGGCAGGGGGTGGGCAAAGGGCCAACGTCCTGACTTTC. V gene TRBV7-6 combines with J gene TRBJ2-6, with 7 positions matching TRBD1. The CDR3 contains 20 residues. The germline V gene encodes CDR1 SGHVS and CDR2 FNYEAQ. The V gene end was trimmed by 0 bases and the J gene end by 5 bases; junction bases not matched to a gene: 16.

This clonotype has just a few counts. The CDR3: CASSARGATPNTQYF. The DNA of the CDR3 is TGTGCCAGCAGCGCCCGGGGGGCCACACCTAATACGCAGTATTTT. The genes are TRBV6-1 and TRBJ2-3; maybe TRBD2 (7 bases). Per germline, CDR1 MNHNS and CDR2 SASEGT. The CDR3 length is 15 residues. V lost 6 bases, J lost 7 bases, and 20 bases lay in between.

Note on this clonotype: One junction end does not reproduce the germline sequence, and a read error may be involved. V is TRBV12-3 or TRBV12-4 and J is TRBJ2-1, with D unclear. The CDR3 runs to 12 residues. The CDR3 protein is CASSGSSNEQFF. The CDR3, as DNA: TGTGCCAGCAGTGGGTCCTCCAATGAGCAGTTCTTC.

This clonotype turned up a few times. V is TRBV3-1 and J is TRBJ2-5, with TRBD2 matching 9 bases. The V segment lost 0 bases and the J segment 4 bases; nucleotides outside the gene matches: 21. Germline CDR1 and CDR2: LGHDT and YNNKEL (reference sequence). The CDR3 loop spans 21 amino acids. The CDR3 coding sequence is TGTGCCAGCAGCCAAGATAAGGGCGGGGGGGCCGCTGGTCTAATCTTAGAGACCCAGTACTTC. Protein product: CASSQDKGGGAAGLILETQYF.

A few counts support this clonotype. This chain links TRBV7-9 with TRBJ2-7, with D tentatively TRBD1 or TRBD2 (5 bases each). The germline V and J ends were trimmed by 3 bases and 3 bases, with 12 bases remaining between them. CDR1 SEHNR and CDR2 FQNEAQ come from the germline V gene (reference sequence). The CDR3 consists of 14 residues. CDR3: CASSLGTADYEQYF. The CDR3 DNA reads as TGTGCCAGCAGCTTGGGGACGGCGGACTACGAGCAGTACTTC.

J is TRBJ1-2 and V is TRBV6-5; tentative D call: TRBD1 (6 bases). Germline V CDR1 and CDR2: MNHEY, SVGAGI. V lost 6 bases and J 5 bases, leaving 13 bases between the germline ends. The CDR3 covers 13 residues. The CDR3 nucleotides are TGTGCCAGCAGGTCCCACCAGGGGTATGGCTACACCTTC. Translated, it gives CASRSHQGYGYTF.

The V gene is TRBV3-1, the J gene TRBJ2-1, with 11 bases matching TRBD2. Germline CDR1 is LGHDT and CDR2 is YNNKEL (reference sequence). Trimming removed 1 base from V and 6 bases from J; junction bases left unmatched: 8. CDR3 length: 17 residues. For the CDR3, the DNA is TGTGCCAGCAGCCAAGTGGTAGCGGGAGGGAGGAGCAATGAGCAGTTCTTC. Translating gives CASSQVVAGGRSNEQFF.

The chain is built from TRBV7-9 and TRBJ1-2; possibly TRBD1 for D (5 bases). This CDR3 has 14 residues. Per germline, CDR1 SEHNR and CDR2 FQNEAQ (reference sequence). Trimming stripped 3 bases from V and 8 bases from J, with 16 bases between. CDR3 residues: CASSLGRGLQGYTF. CDR3 DNA: TGTGCCAGCAGCTTGGGACGGGGCCTCCAGGGCTACACCTTC.

V is TRBV11-2 and J is TRBJ2-5; D is uncertain. Per the germline V gene, CDR1 is SGHAT and CDR2 is FQNNGV. V lost 5 bases to trimming and J lost 2 bases, with 15 bases between them. CDR3 size: 15 residues. The CDR3 here is CASSEGRTAQETQYF. CDR3 coding DNA: TGTGCCAGCAGCGAAGGACGGACCGCACAAGAGACCCAGTACTTC.

This chain connects TRBV9 to TRBJ2-2, with TRBD2 identical over 13 bases. J was trimmed by 5 bases and V by 3 bases; bases with no gene match: 4. The CDR3 has 16 amino acids. CDR1 is SGDLS and CDR2 is YYNGEE in the germline V gene. The CDR3 sequence: CASSGTSGRGTGELFF. DNA for the CDR3: TGTGCCAGCAGCGGTACTAGCGGGAGGGGAACCGGGGAGCTGTTTTTT.

This clonotype was detected once. The chain is built from TRBV11-2 and TRBJ2-1; 10 bases agree with TRBD1. CDR3 length: 15 amino acids. Germline values: CDR1 SGHAT, CDR2 FQNNGV. Unmatched junction bases numbered 1, after V lost 0 bases and J lost 5 bases. The CDR3 region has the DNA TGTGCCAGCAGCTTAGAGGACAGGGGGAACAATGAGCAGTTCTTC. Its protein is CASSLEDRGNNEQFF. Together with reference TRBV11-2 and TRBJ2-1, the CDR3 gives the full variable domain: EAGVAQSPRYKIIEKRQSVAFWCNPISGHATLYWYQQILGQGPKLLIQFQNNGVVDDSQLPKDRFSAERLKGVDSTLKIQPAKLEDSAVYLCASSLEDRGNNEQFFGPGTRLTVL.

The CDR3 sequence is CASTRSSSYEQYF. The CDR3, as DNA: TGTGCCAGCACCAGATCGAGCTCCTACGAGCAGTACTTC. The rearrangement joins TRBV27 to TRBJ2-7, with D hard to call. CDR3 length equals 13 residues. The V end was cut by 7 bases, the J end by 0 bases, with 10 bases between. The V gene's germline CDR1 is MNHEY and CDR2 SMNVEV (reference sequence).

In its sample, this clonotype was seen a few times. The chain recombines TRBV29-1 with TRBJ2-5; 7 nucleotides agree with TRBD1. The germline V gene has CDR1 SQVTM and CDR2 ANQGSEA. V was pared by 4 bases and J by 1 base, with 6 bases of the junction left unmatched. The CDR3 runs to 14 residues. CDR3 residues: CSVAGTVLQETQYF. The CDR3 nucleotides are TGCAGCGTTGCCGGGACAGTCCTCCAAGAGACCCAGTACTTC.

This clonotype showed up just a few times. The rearrangement uses TRBV10-3 and TRBJ2-5, with 10 nucleotides matching TRBD2. The germline CDR1 and CDR2 sequences are ENHRY and SYGVKD. The CDR3 has 16 amino acids. The junction had 7 bases not matched to a gene; V was cut back by 6 bases and J by 0 bases. The DNA of the CDR3 is TGTGCCATCAGCGTTTTAGCGGGAGGAAACCAAGAGACCCAGTACTTC. This sequence encodes CAISVLAGGNQETQYF.

This clonotype was found a few times. The V and J genes are TRBV20-1 and TRBJ2-5; D not resolved. Trimming took 2 bases from V and 5 from J, leaving 6 bases between them. The CDR3 sequence is 11 residues long. Germline CDR1 reads DFQATT; CDR2 reads SNEGSKA (reference sequence). For the CDR3, the DNA is TGCAGTGCTAGAAAGGGTGAGACCCAGTACTTC. Residues: CSARKGETQYF.

This clonotype has only a few counts. The chain combines TRBV7-9 with TRBJ1-2; weak D call: TRBD1 (6 bases). V gave up 5 bases and J gave up 7 bases, with 17 bases separating them. The germline gives CDR1 SEHNR, CDR2 FQNEAQ (reference sequence). The CDR3 covers 14 residues. The CDR3: CASSPGAVESGYTF. CDR3 in DNA: TGTGCCAGCAGCCCAGGGGCAGTCGAGAGTGGCTACACCTTC.

J is TRBJ1-5 and V is TRBV4-2; tentatively, D is TRBD1 (5 bases). Germline V CDR1 and CDR2: LGHNA, YNFKEQ. V shed 0 bases and J shed 5 bases, with 8 bases lying between them. CDR3 length: 14 residues. This CDR3 reads CASSQDRGDQPQHF. DNA of the CDR3: TGTGCCAGCAGCCAAGATCGGGGGGATCAGCCCCAGCATTTT.

This sequence joins TRBV6-5 and TRBJ2-7; 8 nucleotides line up with TRBD2. CDR3 size: 16 residues. Germline V lookup: CDR1 MNHEY, CDR2 SVGAGI. Losses at the gene ends were 0 bases for V and 0 bases for J; bases not matched to a gene: 4. DNA for the CDR3: TGTGCCAGCAGTTACTCGGCTAGCGGGCTCTCCTACGAGCAGTACTTC. This gives the protein CASSYSASGLSYEQYF.

This sequence joins TRBV6-1 and TRBJ2-5, with a weak D call TRBD2 (6 bases). CDR3 length: 18 amino acids. With 2 bases removed from V and 5 bases from J, the gap between germline ends came to 24 bases. Germline loops: CDR1 MNHNS, CDR2 SASEGT. CDR3: CASSERIRELANAETQYF. For the CDR3, the DNA is TGTGCCAGCAGTGAAAGGATACGAGAACTAGCTAATGCGGAGACCCAGTACTTC.

V and J are TRBV5-1 and TRBJ2-3; 13 nucleotides match TRBD2. CDR3 length equals 19 residues. V dropped 0 bases and J dropped 2; count of bases not matched to a gene: 9. CDR1 is SGHRS, CDR2 YFSETQ, per germline. Here the CDR3 reads CASSLALLAGGDLTDTQYF. DNA for the CDR3: TGCGCCAGCAGCTTGGCCCTACTAGCGGGGGGGGACCTCACAGATACGCAGTATTTT.

This clonotype was counted a few times. The V and J genes are TRBV11-2 and TRBJ2-5; D call uncertain. CDR1 SGHAT and CDR2 FQNNGV come from the germline V gene. Trimming removed 5 bases from V and 1 base from J, with 8 bases in between. The CDR3 covers 13 residues. In DNA, the CDR3 is TGTGCCAGCAGCATCTCAACCCAAGAGACCCAGTACTTC. Translation: CASSISTQETQYF.

V gene TRBV13 combines with J gene TRBJ2-7; 7 bases map to TRBD2. Trimming removed 3 bases from V and 0 bases from J; junction bases left unmatched: 8. The CDR3 loop spans 16 amino acids. Germline CDR1 PRHDT, CDR2 FYEKMQ (reference sequence). Here the CDR3 reads CASSFSSKRGSYEQYF. In nucleotides, the CDR3 is TGTGCCAGCAGCTTTTCGTCCAAGCGGGGCTCCTACGAGCAGTACTTC.

In its sample, this clonotype was seen a few times. The rearrangement joins TRBV5-5 to TRBJ2-5, with 11 positions matching TRBD1. The CDR3 has 17 residues. The V gene's germline CDR1 is SGHKS and CDR2 YYEKEE (reference sequence). With V trimmed by 1 base and J by 2 bases, 7 bases remained unmatched. CDR3 sequence reads: CASSLTGQGAFQETQYF. CDR3 nucleotides: TGTGCCAGCAGCTTGACTGGACAGGGGGCGTTTCAAGAGACCCAGTACTTC.

This chain uses TRBV5-1 with TRBJ1-2; the match to TRBD1 covers 11 bases. J was trimmed by 8 bases and V by 5 bases; bases with no gene match: 11. CDR3 length: 15 residues. Germline V CDR1 and CDR2: SGHRS, YFSETQ. The CDR3 DNA sequence: TGCGCCAGCAGAAAATTGGACAGGGGGCGGGAGGGCTACACCTTC. Translation: CASRKLDRGREGYTF.

The chain carries TRBV20-1 and TRBJ2-1; 13 bases fit TRBD2. The junction had 7 bases not matched to a gene; V was cut back by 5 bases and J by 0 bases. Germline-derived CDR1 and CDR2 are DFQATT and SNEGSKA (reference sequence). CDR3 size: 17 residues. The chain's CDR3 is CSAPGLAGVSSYNEQFF. As DNA, the CDR3 is TGCAGTGCTCCAGGACTAGCGGGAGTAAGCTCCTACAATGAGCAGTTCTTC.

The rearrangement joins TRBV20-1 to TRBJ2-1; 9 bases fit TRBD2. The V gene end was trimmed by 0 bases and the J gene end by 9 bases; junction bases not matched to a gene: 9. The germline CDR1 and CDR2 sequences are DFQATT and SNEGSKA (reference sequence). CDR3 length: 15 residues. The CDR3 spells CSARDQAGGPFEQFF. The CDR3 DNA reads as TGCAGTGCTAGAGATCAGGCGGGAGGGCCATTTGAGCAGTTCTTC.

The V call is TRBV29-1, the J call TRBJ1-4; D unclear. V was shortened by 2 bases and J by 6 bases, with 4 bases between the two germline ends. The CDR3 has 11 residues. CDR1 is SQVTM, CDR2 ANQGSEA, per germline. For the CDR3, the DNA is TGCAGCGTTGAAACAGATGAAAAACTGTTTTTT. This codes for CSVETDEKLFF.